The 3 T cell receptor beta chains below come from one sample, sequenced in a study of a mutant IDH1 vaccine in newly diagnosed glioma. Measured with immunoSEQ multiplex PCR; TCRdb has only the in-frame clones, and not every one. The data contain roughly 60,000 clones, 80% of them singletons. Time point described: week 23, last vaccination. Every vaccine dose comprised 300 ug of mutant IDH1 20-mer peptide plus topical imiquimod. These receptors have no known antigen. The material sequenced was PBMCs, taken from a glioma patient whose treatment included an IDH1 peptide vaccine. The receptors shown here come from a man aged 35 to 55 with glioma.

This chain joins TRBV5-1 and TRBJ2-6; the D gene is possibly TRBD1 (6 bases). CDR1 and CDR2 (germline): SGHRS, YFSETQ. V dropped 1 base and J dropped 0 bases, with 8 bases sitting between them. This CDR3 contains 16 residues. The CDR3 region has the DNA TGCGCCAGCAGCTTGCGGGGACACTCTGGGGCCAACGTCCTGACTTTC. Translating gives CASSLRGHSGANVLTF.

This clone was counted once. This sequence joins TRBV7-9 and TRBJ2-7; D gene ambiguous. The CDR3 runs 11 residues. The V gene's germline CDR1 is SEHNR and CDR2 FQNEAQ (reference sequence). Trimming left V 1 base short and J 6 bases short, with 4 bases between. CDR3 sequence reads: CASSLEREQYF. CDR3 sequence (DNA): TGTGCCAGCAGCTTAGAGCGCGAGCAGTACTTC.

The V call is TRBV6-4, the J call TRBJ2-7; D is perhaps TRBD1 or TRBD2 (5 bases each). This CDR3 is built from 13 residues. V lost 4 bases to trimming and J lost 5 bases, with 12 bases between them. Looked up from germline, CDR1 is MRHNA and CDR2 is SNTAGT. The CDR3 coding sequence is TGTGCCAGCAGTGGAGAGCAGGGACACGAGCAGTACTTC. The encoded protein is CASSGEQGHEQYF.